This paragraph reports one T cell receptor beta chain. These data originate in a study of cytomegalovirus exposure and HLA in healthy donors. The CDR3 extends over 15 amino acids. The V end lost 5 bases, the J end lost 3 bases, and 13 bases lay between the germline ends. In germline, CDR1 is SGHAT, CDR2 FQNNGV. The PCR was carried out with 60 Vbeta primers and 13 Jbeta primers. Using immunoSEQ multiplex PCR, the repertoire was profiled, and TCRdb retains in-frame clones only, with some absent. The sample includes approximately 120,000 clones, around 80% seen only once; the top ten take less than 2.5%. Those who donated were healthy bone marrow donors.

This clonotype was obtained from a man aged 45-60 years in good health and CMV-seronegative. V and J are TRBV11-2 and TRBJ1-4, with D unclear. The sequencing input was PBMCs. The CDR3, as DNA: TGTGCCAGCAGCATTAGAGGGCTGCCTAATGAAAAACTGTTTTTT. Its protein is CASSIRGLPNEKLFF.